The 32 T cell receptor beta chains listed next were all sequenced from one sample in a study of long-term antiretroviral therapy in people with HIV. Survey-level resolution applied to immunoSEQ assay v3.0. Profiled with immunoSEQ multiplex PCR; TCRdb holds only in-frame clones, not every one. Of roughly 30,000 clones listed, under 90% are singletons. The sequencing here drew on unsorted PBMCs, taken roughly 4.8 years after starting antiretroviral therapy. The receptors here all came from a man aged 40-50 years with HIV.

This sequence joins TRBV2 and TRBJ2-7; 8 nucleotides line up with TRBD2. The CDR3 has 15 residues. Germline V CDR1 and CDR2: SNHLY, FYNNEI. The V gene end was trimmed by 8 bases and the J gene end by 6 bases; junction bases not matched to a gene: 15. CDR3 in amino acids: CASCYEAGAAAEQYF. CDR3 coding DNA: TGTGCCAGCTGTTACGAAGCGGGGGCCGCTGCCGAGCAGTACTTC.

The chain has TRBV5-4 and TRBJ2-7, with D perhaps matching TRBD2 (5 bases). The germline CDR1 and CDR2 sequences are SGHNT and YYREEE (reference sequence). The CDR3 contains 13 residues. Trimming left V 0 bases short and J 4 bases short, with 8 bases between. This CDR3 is CASSLALEYEQYF. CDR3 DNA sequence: TGTGCCAGCAGCTTGGCACTAGAGTACGAGCAGTACTTC. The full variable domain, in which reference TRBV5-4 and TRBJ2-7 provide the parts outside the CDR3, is ETGVTQSPTHLIKTRGQQVTLRCSSQSGHNTVSWYQQALGQGPQFIFQYYREEENGRGNFPPRFSGLQFPNYSSELNVNALELDDSALYLCASSLALEYEQYFGPGTRLTVT.

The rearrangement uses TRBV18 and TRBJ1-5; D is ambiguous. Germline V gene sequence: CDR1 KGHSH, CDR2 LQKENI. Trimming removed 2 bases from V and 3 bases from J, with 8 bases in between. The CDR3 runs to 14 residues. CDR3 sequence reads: CASSPGYLNQPQHF. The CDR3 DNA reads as TGTGCCAGCTCACCAGGGTACCTCAATCAGCCCCAGCATTTT.

The chain's CDR3 is CASTETSGGYNEQFF. CDR3 bases: TGTGCCAGCACCGAAACTAGCGGGGGCTACAATGAGCAGTTCTTC. The rearrangement uses TRBV6-5 and TRBJ2-1; 11 bases agree with TRBD2. V was pared by 7 bases and J by 3 bases, with 5 bases of the junction left unmatched. The CDR3 runs 15 residues. CDR1 and CDR2 from the germline V gene are MNHEY and SVGAGI.

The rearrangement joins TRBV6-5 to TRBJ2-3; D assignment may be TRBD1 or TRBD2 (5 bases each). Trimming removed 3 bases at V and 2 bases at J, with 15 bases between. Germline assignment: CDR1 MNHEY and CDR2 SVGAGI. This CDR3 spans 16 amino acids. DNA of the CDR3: TGTGCCAGCAGTTATCAACGGGGCTGGAACACAGATACGCAGTATTTT. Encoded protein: CASSYQRGWNTDTQYF.

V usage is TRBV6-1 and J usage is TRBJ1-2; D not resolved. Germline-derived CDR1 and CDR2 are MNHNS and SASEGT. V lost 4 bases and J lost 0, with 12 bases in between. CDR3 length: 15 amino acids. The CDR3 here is CASSVVLDSNYGYTF. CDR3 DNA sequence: TGTGCCAGCAGTGTGGTTCTGGATTCTAACTATGGCTACACCTTC.

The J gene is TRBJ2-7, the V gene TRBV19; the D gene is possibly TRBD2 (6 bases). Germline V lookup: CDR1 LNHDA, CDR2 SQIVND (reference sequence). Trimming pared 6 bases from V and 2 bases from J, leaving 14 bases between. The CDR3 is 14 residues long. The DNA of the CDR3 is TGTGCCAGTAGCGCGGCGGAGGGCCCCTACGAGCAGTACTTC. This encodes CASSAAEGPYEQYF.

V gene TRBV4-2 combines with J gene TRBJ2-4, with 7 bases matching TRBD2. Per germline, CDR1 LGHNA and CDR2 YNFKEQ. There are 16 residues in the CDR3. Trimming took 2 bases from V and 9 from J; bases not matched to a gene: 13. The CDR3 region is CASSQLTGGGLGIQYF. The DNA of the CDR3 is TGTGCCAGCAGCCAACTAACGGGAGGAGGGTTAGGCATTCAGTACTTC.

The CDR3, as DNA: TGCGCCAGCAGCCAAGGGCTTAGTGGAGATCAGCCCCAGCATTTT. This sequence encodes CASSQGLSGDQPQHF. The chain joins TRBV4-3 to TRBJ1-5; no clear D. The germline V gene has CDR1 LGHNA and CDR2 YSLEER. V lost 1 base and J lost 5, with 12 bases in between. CDR3 length: 15 amino acids.

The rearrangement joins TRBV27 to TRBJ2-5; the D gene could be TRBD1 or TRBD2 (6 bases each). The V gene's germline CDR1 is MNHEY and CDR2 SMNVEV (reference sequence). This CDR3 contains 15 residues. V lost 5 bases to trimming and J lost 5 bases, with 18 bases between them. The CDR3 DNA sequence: TGTGCCAGCAGTATTGGAGGGGGGCTCGGGGAGACCCAGTACTTC. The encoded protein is CASSIGGGLGETQYF.

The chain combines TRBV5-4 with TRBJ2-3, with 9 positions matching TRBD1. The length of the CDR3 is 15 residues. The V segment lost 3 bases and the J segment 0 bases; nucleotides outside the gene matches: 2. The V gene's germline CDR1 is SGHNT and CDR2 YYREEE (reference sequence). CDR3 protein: CASSSGTGSTDTQYF. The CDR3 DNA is TGTGCCAGCAGCTCCGGGACAGGGAGCACAGATACGCAGTATTTT.

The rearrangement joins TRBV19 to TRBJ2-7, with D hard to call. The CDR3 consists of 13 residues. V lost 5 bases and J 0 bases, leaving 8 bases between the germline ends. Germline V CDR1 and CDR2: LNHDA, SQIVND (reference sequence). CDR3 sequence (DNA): TGTGCCAGTAGTCCCCGGGTCTCCTACGAGCAGTACTTC. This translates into CASSPRVSYEQYF.

CDR3 DNA: TGTGCCAGCAGTTTGGGGGCAAGTCTCAGGGAAAAACTGTTTTTT. It specifies CASSLGASLREKLFF. V is TRBV27 and J is TRBJ1-4; D is perhaps TRBD1 (6 bases). Deletions cut 3 bases from V and 8 bases from J, with 16 bases between. This CDR3 region has 15 residues. Germline values: CDR1 MNHEY, CDR2 SMNVEV (reference sequence).

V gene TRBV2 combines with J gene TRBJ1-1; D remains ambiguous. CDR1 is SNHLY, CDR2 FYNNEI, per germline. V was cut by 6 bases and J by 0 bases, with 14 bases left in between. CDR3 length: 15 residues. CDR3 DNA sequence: TGTGCCAGCAGCGCGTTACAGTCCATGAACACTGAAGCTTTCTTT. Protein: CASSALQSMNTEAFF.

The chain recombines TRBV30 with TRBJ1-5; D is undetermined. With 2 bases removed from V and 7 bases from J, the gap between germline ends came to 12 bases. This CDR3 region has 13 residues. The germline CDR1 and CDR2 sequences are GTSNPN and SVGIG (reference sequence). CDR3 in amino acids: CAWSPPFGQPQHF. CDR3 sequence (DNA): TGTGCCTGGAGTCCCCCTTTCGGCCAGCCCCAGCATTTT.

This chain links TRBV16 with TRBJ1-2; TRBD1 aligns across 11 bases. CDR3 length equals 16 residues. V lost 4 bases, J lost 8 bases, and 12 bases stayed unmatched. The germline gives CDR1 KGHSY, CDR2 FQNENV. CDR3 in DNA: TGTGCCAGCAGCCCGGACAGGGGGCGCGCTCTCGGGGGCTACACCTTC. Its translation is CASSPDRGRALGGYTF.

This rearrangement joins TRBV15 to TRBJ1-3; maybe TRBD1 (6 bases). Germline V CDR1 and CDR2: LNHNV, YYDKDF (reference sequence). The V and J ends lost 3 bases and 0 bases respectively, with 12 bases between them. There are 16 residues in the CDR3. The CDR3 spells CATSSPDSSSGNTIYF. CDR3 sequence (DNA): TGTGCCACCAGCAGCCCGGACAGTTCCTCTGGAAACACCATATATTTT.

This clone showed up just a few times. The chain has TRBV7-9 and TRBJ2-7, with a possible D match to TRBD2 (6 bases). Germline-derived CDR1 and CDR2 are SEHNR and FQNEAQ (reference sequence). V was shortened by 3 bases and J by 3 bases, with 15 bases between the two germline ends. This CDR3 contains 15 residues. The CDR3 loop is CASSFSGHLNYEQYF. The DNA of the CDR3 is TGTGCCAGCAGCTTTAGCGGACATTTAAACTACGAGCAGTACTTC.

The DNA of the CDR3 is TGTGCCAGCAGTTTTGGTCGCGGTTATGGCTACACCTTC. Translated, it gives CASSFGRGYGYTF. This sequence joins TRBV25-1 and TRBJ1-2; no firm D call. V was pared by 5 bases and J by 5 bases, with 12 bases between. The CDR3 length is 13 residues. Germline V gene lookup returns CDR1 MGHDK and CDR2 SYGVNS.

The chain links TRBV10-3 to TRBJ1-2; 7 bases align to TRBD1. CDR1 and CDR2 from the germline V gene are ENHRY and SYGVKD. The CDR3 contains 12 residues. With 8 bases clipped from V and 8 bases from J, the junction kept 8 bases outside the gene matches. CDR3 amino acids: CAIWSGGGGYTF. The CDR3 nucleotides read TGTGCCATCTGGTCAGGGGGTGGCGGCTACACCTTC.

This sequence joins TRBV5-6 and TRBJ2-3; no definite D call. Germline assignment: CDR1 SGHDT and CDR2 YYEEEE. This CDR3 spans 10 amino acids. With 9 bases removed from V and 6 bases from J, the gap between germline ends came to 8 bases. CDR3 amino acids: CANAKDTQYF. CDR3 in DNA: TGTGCCAACGCCAAGGATACGCAGTATTTT.

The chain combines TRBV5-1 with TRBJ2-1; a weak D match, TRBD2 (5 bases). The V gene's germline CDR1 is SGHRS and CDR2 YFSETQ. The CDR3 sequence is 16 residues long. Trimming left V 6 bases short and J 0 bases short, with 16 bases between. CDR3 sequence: CASMVGVGISYNEQFF. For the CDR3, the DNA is TGCGCCAGCATGGTTGGCGTCGGGATCTCCTACAATGAGCAGTTCTTC.

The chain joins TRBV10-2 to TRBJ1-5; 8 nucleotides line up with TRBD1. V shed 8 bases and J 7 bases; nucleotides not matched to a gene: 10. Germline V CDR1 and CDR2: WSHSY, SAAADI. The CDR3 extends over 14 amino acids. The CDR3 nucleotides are TGCGCCAGCGGGGAGACAGGGGCAAACCAGCCCCAGCATTTT. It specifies CASGETGANQPQHF.

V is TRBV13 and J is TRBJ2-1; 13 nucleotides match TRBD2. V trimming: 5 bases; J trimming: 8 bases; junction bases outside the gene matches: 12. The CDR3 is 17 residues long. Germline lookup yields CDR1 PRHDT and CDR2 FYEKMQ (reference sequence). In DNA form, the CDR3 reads TGTGCCAGCAGCATAAGACCGGGACTAGCGGGAAGTGATGAGCAGTTCTTC. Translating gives CASSIRPGLAGSDEQFF.

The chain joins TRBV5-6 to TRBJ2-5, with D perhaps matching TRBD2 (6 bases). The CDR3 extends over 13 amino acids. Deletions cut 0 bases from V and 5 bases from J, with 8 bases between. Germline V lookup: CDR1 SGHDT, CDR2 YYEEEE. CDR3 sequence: CASSLERGETQYF. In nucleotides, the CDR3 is TGTGCCAGCAGCTTGGAACGGGGGGAGACCCAGTACTTC.

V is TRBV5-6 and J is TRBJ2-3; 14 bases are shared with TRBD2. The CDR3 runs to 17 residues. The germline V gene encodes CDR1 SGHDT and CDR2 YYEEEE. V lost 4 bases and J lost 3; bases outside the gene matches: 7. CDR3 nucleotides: TGTGCCAGCAGCGCAGGGACTAGCGGGAGAGGAACAGATACGCAGTATTTT. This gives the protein CASSAGTSGRGTDTQYF.

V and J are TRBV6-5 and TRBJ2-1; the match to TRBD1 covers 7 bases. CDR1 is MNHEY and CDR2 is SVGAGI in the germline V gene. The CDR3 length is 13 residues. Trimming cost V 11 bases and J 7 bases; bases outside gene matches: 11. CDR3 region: CAARQGMGNEQFF. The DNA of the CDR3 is TGTGCCGCCCGACAGGGAATGGGAAATGAGCAGTTCTTC.

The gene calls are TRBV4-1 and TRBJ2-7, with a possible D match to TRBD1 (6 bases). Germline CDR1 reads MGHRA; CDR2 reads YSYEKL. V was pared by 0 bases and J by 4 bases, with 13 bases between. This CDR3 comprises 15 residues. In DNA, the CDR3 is TGCGCCAGCAGCCAAGATCCTACAGGGAAATACGAGCAGTACTTC. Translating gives CASSQDPTGKYEQYF.

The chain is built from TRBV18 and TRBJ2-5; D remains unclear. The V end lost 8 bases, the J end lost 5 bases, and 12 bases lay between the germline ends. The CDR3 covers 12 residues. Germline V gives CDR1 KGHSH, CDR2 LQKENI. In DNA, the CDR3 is TGTGCCAGCGCTGATTCGCGGGAGACCCAGTACTTC. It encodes CASADSRETQYF. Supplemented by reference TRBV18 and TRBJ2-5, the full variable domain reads NAGVMQNPRHLVRRRGQEARLRCSPMKGHSHVYWYRQLPEEGLKFMVYLQKENIIDESGMPKERFSAEFPKEGPSILRIQQVVRGDSAAYFCASADSRETQYFGPGTRLLVL.

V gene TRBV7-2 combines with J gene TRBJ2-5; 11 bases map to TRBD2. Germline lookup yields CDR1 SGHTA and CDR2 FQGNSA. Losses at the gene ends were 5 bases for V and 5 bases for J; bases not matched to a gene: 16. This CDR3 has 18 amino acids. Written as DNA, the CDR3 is TGTGCCAGCAGCAACCGTAGCGGGAGGGTGAAAGTATGGGAGACCCAGTACTTC. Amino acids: CASSNRSGRVKVWETQYF.

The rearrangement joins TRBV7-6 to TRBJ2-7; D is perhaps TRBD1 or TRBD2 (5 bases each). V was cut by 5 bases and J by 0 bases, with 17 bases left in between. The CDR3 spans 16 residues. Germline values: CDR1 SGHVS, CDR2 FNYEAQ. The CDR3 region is CASSPSRDVASYEQYF. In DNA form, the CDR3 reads TGTGCCAGCAGCCCCAGCCGGGACGTCGCCTCCTACGAGCAGTACTTC.

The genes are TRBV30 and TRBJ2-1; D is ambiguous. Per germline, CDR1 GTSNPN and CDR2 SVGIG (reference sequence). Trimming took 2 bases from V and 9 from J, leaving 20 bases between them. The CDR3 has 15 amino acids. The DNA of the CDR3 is TGTGCCTGGAGTCCCCAGGAATTGAGGTTCGGTGAGCAGTTCTTC. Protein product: CAWSPQELRFGEQFF.